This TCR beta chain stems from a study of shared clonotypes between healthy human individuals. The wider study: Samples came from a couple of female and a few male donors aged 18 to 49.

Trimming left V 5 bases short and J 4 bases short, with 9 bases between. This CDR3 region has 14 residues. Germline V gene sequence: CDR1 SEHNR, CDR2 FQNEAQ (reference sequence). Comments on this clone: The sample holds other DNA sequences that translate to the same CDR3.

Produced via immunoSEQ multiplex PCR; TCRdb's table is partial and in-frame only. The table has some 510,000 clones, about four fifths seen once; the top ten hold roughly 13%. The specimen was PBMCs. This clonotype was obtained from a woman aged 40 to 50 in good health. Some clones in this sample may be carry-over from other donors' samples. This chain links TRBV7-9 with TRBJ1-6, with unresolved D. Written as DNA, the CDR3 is TGTGCCAGCAGCCTGGAGCAGTATAATTCACCCCTCCACTTT. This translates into CASSLEQYNSPLHF.